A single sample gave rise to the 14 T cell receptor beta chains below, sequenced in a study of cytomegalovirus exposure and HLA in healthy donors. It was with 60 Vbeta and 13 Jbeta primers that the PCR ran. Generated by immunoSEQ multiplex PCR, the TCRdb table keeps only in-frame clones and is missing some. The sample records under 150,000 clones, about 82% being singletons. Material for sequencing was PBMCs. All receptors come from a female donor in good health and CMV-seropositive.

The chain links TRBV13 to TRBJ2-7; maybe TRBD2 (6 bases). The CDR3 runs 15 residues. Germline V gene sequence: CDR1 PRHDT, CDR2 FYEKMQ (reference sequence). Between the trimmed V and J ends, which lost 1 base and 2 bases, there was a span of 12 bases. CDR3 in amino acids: CASSLAGERAYEQYF. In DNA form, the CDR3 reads TGTGCCAGCAGCTTAGCGGGGGAACGGGCCTACGAGCAGTACTTC.

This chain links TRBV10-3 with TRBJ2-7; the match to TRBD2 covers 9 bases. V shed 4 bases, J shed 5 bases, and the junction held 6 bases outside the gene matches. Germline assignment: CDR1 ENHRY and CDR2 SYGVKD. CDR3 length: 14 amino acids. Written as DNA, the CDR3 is TGTGCCATCAGTGGGCGGGGGGGCCTAGACGAGCAGTACTTC. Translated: CAISGRGGLDEQYF.

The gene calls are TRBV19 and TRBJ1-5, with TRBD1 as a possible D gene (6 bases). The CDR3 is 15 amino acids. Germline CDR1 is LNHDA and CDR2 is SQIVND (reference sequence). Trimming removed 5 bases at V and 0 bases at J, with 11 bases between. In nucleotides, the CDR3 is TGTGCCAGTAGTCCACAGGGAGTTAGCAATCAGCCCCAGCATTTT. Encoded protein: CASSPQGVSNQPQHF.

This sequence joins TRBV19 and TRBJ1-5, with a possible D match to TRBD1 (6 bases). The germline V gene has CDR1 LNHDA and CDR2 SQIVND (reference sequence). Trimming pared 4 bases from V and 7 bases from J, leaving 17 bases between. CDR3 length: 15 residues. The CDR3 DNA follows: TGTGCCAGTAGTACAGGCTGGGACATTATACAGCCCCAGCATTTT. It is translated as CASSTGWDIIQPQHF.

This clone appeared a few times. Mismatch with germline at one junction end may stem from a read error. The CDR3 sequence is CASSLEGFGYDYTF. The CDR3 DNA sequence: TGCGCCAGCAGCTTGGAGGGGTTTGGCTATGACTACACCTTC. The rearrangement joins TRBV5-1 to TRBJ1-2, with a weak D call TRBD1 (5 bases). This CDR3 contains 14 residues. Looked up from germline, CDR1 is SGHRS and CDR2 is YFSETQ.

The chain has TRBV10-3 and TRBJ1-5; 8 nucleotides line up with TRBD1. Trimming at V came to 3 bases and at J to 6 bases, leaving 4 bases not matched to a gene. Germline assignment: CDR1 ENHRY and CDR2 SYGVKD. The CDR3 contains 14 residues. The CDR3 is CAISDQGASQPQHF. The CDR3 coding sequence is TGTGCCATCAGTGATCAGGGGGCGAGTCAGCCCCAGCATTTT.

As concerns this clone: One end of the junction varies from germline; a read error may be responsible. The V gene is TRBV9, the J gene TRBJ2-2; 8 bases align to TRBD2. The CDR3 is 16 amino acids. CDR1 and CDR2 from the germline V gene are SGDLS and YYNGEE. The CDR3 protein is CASSPHLSGNSGELFF. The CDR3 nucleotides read TGTGCCAGCAGCCCACATCTTAGCGGGAACTCCGGGGAGCTGTTTTTT.

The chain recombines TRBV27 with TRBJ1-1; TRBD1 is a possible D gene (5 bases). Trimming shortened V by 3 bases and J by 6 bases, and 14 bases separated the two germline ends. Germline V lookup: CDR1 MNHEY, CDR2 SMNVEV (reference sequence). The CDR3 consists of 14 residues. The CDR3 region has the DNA TGTGCCAGCAGTTTTGCAGGGATTGGCGCTGAAGCTTTCTTT. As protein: CASSFAGIGAEAFF.

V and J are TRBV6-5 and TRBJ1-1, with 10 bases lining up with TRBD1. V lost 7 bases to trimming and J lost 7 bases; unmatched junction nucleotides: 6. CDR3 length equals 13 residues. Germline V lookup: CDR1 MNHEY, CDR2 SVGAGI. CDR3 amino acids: CASIGQGEDEAFF. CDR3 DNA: TGTGCCAGCATCGGACAGGGGGAAGATGAAGCTTTCTTT.

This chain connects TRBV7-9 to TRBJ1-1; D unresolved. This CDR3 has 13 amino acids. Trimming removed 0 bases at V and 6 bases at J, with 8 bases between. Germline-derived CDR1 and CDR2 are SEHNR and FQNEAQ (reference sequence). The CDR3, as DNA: TGTGCCAGCAGCTTAGCTGGGAGCCCTGAAGCTTTCTTT. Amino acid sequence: CASSLAGSPEAFF.

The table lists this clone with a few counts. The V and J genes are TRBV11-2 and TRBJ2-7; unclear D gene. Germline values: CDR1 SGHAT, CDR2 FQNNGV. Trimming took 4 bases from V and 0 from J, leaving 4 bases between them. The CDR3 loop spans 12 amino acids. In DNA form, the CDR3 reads TGTGCCAGCAGCTCCTACTCCTACGAGCAGTACTTC. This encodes CASSSYSYEQYF.

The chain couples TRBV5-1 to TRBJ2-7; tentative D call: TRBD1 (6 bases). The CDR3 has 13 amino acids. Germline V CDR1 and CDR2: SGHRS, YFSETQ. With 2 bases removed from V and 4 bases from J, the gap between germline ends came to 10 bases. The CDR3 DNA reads TGCGCCAGCAGCTTAGACAGGACTTACGAGCAGTACTTC. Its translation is CASSLDRTYEQYF.

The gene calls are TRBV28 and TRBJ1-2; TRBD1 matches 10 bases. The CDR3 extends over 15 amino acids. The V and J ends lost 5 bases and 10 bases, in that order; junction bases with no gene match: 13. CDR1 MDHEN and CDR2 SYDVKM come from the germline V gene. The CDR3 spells CASSHPGQGWMSYTF. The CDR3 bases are TGTGCCAGCAGTCACCCGGGACAGGGGTGGATGTCCTACACCTTC.

CDR3 region: CASSATSGVGGTDTQYF. The CDR3 region has the DNA TGTGCCAGCAGCGCGACTAGCGGGGTGGGAGGCACAGATACGCAGTATTTT. This sequence joins TRBV7-6 and TRBJ2-3; 11 bases match TRBD2. The V segment lost 5 bases and the J segment 1 base; nucleotides outside the gene matches: 8. This CDR3 has 17 amino acids. CDR1 and CDR2 from the germline V gene are SGHVS and FNYEAQ.